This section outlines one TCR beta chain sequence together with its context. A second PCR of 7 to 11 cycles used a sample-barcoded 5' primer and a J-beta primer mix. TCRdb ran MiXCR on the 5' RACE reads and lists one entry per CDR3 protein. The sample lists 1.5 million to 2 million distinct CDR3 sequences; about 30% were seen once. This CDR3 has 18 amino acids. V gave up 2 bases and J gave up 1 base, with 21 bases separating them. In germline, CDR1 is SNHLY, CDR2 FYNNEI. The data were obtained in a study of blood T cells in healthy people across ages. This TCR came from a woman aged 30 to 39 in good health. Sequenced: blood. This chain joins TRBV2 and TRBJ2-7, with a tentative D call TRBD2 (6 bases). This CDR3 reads CASSEKSRKRVFSYEQYF. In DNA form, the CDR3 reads TGTGCCAGCAGTGAAAAGTCTCGTAAGCGGGTTTTTTCCTACGAGCAGTACTTC.